This T cell receptor beta chain was found in a study of control samples from healthy donors and cancer patients. The repertoire was sequenced with immunoSEQ multiplex PCR; TCRdb's copy has only in-frame clones and lacks some. This sample has 15,000 to 20,000 clones; approximately 90% occur once, and the top ten carry more than 7%. CDR3 length: 16 residues. Germline assignment: CDR1 MNHEY and CDR2 SMNVEV (reference sequence). Between the trimmed V and J ends, which lost 5 bases and 0 bases, there was a span of 15 bases. This clonotype was sampled from a woman between 55 and 75 years old with head and neck cancer. This chain joins TRBV27 and TRBJ2-3; D tentatively fits TRBD1 or TRBD2 (6 bases each). The sequencing input was PBMCs. The CDR3 DNA is TGTGCCAGCAGTAGGAGGGGGTGGGAAAGCACAGATACGCAGTATTTT. Translated, it gives CASSRRGWESTDTQYF.